This passage covers 7 T cell receptor beta chains from one sample sequenced in a study of T cell repertoires in aging, cancer and after chemotherapy. Multiplex touch-down PCR with TRB-A/B primers amplified rearranged V-D-J TRB sequences. TCRdb re-called the multiplex PCR reads with MiXCR, one entry per CDR3 protein. Of roughly 5,300 distinct CDR3 sequences in the sample, around a quarter were seen once. TCR beta rearrangements were amplified from peripheral blood genomic DNA. Sequencing input: blood. These receptor sequences come from a human donor with a solid tumor.

In its sample, this clonotype ranks as medium-sized. This chain links TRBV5-6 with TRBJ2-2, with 9 positions matching TRBD1. CDR3 length: 16 residues. Per germline, CDR1 SGHDT and CDR2 YYEEEE. The V gene end was trimmed by 5 bases and the J gene end by 3 bases; junction bases not matched to a gene: 8. As DNA, the CDR3 is TGTGCCAGCAGGGAGCTAGGGACAGGGCACACCGGGGAGCTGTTTTTT. This gives the protein CASRELGTGHTGELFF.

This clonotype is medium-sized by share. The rearrangement links TRBV19 to TRBJ1-5; 8 nucleotides match TRBD1. The CDR3 extends over 15 amino acids. Germline-derived CDR1 and CDR2 are LNHDA and SQIVND (reference sequence). V lost 2 bases to trimming and J lost 7 bases; unmatched junction nucleotides: 7. The CDR3 loop is CASSIIDRGRQPQHF. For the CDR3, the DNA is TGTGCCAGTAGTATAATCGACAGGGGCAGGCAGCCCCAGCATTTT.

By sample share, this clonotype is large. V usage is TRBV29-1 and J usage is TRBJ2-6; D gene unclear. Germline V gene sequence: CDR1 SQVTM, CDR2 ANQGSEA. The CDR3 is 12 residues long. Trimming removed 4 bases from V and 2 bases from J, with 3 bases in between. CDR3 in DNA: TGCAGCGTTGCCGCTGGGGCCAACGTCCTGACTTTC. Its protein is CSVAAGANVLTF.

The chain combines TRBV12-3 or TRBV12-4 with TRBJ2-7; TRBD1 matches at 11 bases. Losses at the gene ends were 3 bases for V and 7 bases for J; bases not matched to a gene: 5. CDR3 length: 14 amino acids. DNA of the CDR3: TGTGCCAGCAGTTTGCTGGGGACAGGGGGAGAGCAGTACTTC. Amino acid sequence: CASSLLGTGGEQYF.

This clonotype ranks as medium-sized. CDR3 coding DNA: TGCAGCGTTGATCTCGGCAGGTTCATAACTGAAGCTTTCTTT. Translating gives CSVDLGRFITEAFF. The chain uses TRBV29-1 and TRBJ1-1; D gene uncertain. The CDR3 spans 14 residues. CDR1 is SQVTM and CDR2 is ANQGSEA in the germline V gene. V gave up 3 bases and J gave up 5 bases, with 16 bases separating them.

The chain joins TRBV7-2 to TRBJ2-5, with TRBD2 as a possible D gene (5 bases). The germline V and J ends were trimmed by 4 bases and 1 base, with 13 bases remaining between them. Germline loops: CDR1 SGHTA, CDR2 FQGNSA. The CDR3 spans 15 residues. This chain's CDR3 is CASSSDPGSQETQYF. The CDR3 DNA is TGTGCCAGCAGCTCCGATCCGGGGTCCCAAGAGACCCAGTACTTC.

This clonotype counts as medium-sized. The genes are TRBV5-4 and TRBJ2-2; TRBD2 matches at 7 bases. The ends lost 9 bases at V and 6 bases at J; junction bases unmatched: 8. CDR1 is SGHNT, CDR2 YYREEE, per germline (reference sequence). CDR3 length: 13 amino acids. CDR3 amino acids: CATQRGGPGELFF. CDR3 DNA: TGTGCCACCCAGAGGGGAGGGCCCGGGGAGCTGTTTTTT.